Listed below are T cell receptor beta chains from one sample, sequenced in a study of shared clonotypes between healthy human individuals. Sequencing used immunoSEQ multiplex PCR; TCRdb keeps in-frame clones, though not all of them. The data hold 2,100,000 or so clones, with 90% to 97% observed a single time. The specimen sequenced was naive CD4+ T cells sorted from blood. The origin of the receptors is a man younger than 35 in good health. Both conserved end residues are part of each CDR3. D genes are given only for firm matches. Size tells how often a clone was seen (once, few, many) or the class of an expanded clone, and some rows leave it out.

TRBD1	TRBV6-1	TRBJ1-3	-	TGTGCCAGCAGTACTACGGACAGGTCCAGCAACACCATATATTTT	CASSTTDRSSNTIYF
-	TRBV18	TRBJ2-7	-	TGTGCCAGCTCATCCAATCAGTACGAGCAGTACTTC	CASSSNQYEQYF
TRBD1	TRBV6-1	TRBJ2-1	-	TGTGCCAGCAGGAGACAGGGGAGCTCCTACAATGAGCAGTTCTTC	CASRRQGSSYNEQFF
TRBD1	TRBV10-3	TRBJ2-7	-	TGTGCCATCAGTGGCTCCGCAGGGGGAAACGAGCAGTACTTC	CAISGSAGGNEQYF
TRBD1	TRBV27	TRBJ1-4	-	TGTGCCAGCAGTTTATGGGACAGCCCCAGGGAAAAACTGTTTTTT	CASSLWDSPREKLFF
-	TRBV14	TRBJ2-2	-	TGTGCCAGCAGCCAAGATCTTTTTACCGGGGAGCTGTTTTTT	CASSQDLFTGELFF
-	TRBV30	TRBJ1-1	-	TGTGCCTGGAGACCCGACAGAGGGACTGAAGCTTTCTTT	CAWRPDRGTEAFF
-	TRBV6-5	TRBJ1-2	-	TGTGCCAGCAGCCGCCTCTCCGCCGATGGCTACACCTTC	CASSRLSADGYTF
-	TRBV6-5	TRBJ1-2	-	TGTGCCAGCAGTTACCCGGGAGGGGTAGGCTACACCTTC	CASSYPGGVGYTF
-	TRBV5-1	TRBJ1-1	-	TGCGCCAGCAGCTTAGGGGATCAGGTCGCTGAAGCTTTCTTT	CASSLGDQVAEAFF
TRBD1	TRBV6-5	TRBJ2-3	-	TGTGCCAGCAGCATTCCGGGACAGGGGACAGATACGCAGTATTTT	CASSIPGQGTDTQYF
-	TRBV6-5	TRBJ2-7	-	TGTGCCAGCAGTCTGGACGTCGGTAGCTCCTACGAGCAGTACTTC	CASSLDVGSSYEQYF
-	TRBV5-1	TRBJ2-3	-	TGCGCCAGCAGGGAGAACACAGATACGCAGTATTTT	CASRENTDTQYF
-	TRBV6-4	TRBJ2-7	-	TGTGCCAGCAGTGACATTCTGGCATACGAGCAGTACTTC	CASSDILAYEQYF
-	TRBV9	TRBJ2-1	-	TGTGCCAGCAGCGTAGAATTGGGCAATGAGCAGTTCTTC	CASSVELGNEQFF
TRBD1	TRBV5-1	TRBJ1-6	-	TGCGCCAGCAGCCGGGACAGGGTAGGTGCACCCCTCCACTTT	CASSRDRVGAPLHF
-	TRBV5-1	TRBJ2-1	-	TGCGCCAGCAGGTACAGCGGTACCTCGTACAATGAGCAGTTCTTC	CASRYSGTSYNEQFF
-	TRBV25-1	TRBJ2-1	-	TGTGCCAGCAGTGACAGCCGCTCCTACAATGAGCAGTTCTTC	CASSDSRSYNEQFF
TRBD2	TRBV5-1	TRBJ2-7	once	TGCGCCAGTAGCTTGGCTAATCGACTAGCGGGAGACGAGCAGTACTTC	CASSLANRLAGDEQYF
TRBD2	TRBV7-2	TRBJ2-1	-	TGTGCCAGCAGCTTAGCGACTAGCGGGGGTTACAATGAGCAGTTCTTC	CASSLATSGGYNEQFF
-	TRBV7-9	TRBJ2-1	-	TGTGCCAGCAGCCCGCCAGGGAGGACTACGAAGTTCTTC	CASSPPGRTTKFF
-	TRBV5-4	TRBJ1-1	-	TGTGCCAGCAGCTTGAAGGGAAACACTGAAGCTTTCTTT	CASSLKGNTEAFF
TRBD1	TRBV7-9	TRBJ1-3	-	TGTGCCAGCAGCCCTCGGGACAGGGGGGCAGGAAACACCATATATTTT	CASSPRDRGAGNTIYF
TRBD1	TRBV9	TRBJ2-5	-	TGTGCCAGCAGCCCGCACATGACAGGGATCGAGGAGACCCAGTACTTC	CASSPHMTGIEETQYF
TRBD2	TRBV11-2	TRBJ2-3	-	TGTGCCAGCAGCTTCCAAACTAGCGGGACCACAGATACGCAGTATTTT	CASSFQTSGTTDTQYF
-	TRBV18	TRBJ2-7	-	TGTGCCAGCTCACCAGGAGGGGCCTACTCCTACGAGCAGTACTTC	CASSPGGAYSYEQYF
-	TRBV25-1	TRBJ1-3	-	TGTGCCAGCACCCCTGAAGGTACTCGCTCTGGAAACACCATATATTTT	CASTPEGTRSGNTIYF
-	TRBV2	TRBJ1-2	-	TGTGCCAGCAGTCCACGAGACAGAAATAGAACTAACTATGGCTACACCTTC	CASSPRDRNRTNYGYTF
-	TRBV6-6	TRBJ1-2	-	TGTGCCAGCAGTTCACCGGGACCCGGTGGCTACACCTTC	CASSSPGPGGYTF
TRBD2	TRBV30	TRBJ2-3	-	TGTGCCTGGAGACCGGGGGGTACGCAGTATTTT	CAWRPGGTQYF
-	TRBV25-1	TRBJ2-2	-	TGTGCCAGCAGTGAAAGCTTAGTGGCTACCCGCGGGGAGCTGTTTTTT	CASSESLVATRGELFF
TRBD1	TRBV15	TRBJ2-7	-	TGTGCCACCAGCAGAGAAGGGACAGGGTTAGAGCAGTACTTC	CATSREGTGLEQYF
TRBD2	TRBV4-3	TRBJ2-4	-	TGCGCCAGCAGCCAAGATCCGCCGGGAGGGCCGGTAAACATTCAGTACTTC	CASSQDPPGGPVNIQYF
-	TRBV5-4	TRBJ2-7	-	TGTGCCAGCAGCTTGGGGGCCTTTAACTACGAGCAGTACTTC	CASSLGAFNYEQYF
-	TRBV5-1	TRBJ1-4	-	TGCGCCAGCAGCTTGGGCACGGCAAATGAAAAACTGTTTTTT	CASSLGTANEKLFF
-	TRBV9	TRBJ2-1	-	TGTGCCAGCAGCTCCTGGGCCGGGACGTACAATGAGCAGTTCTTC	CASSSWAGTYNEQFF
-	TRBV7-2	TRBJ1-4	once	TGTGCCAGCAGCTTAGGGGCAGGGCACTTTGAAAAACTGTTTTTT	CASSLGAGHFEKLFF
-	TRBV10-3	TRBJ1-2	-	TGTGCCATCAGTGTCGGTACAGACCACCTTAACTATGGCTACACCTTC	CAISVGTDHLNYGYTF
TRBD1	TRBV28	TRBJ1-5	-	TGTGCCAGCAGTTTCCGGGACAGGGTCAATCAGCCCCAGCATTTT	CASSFRDRVNQPQHF
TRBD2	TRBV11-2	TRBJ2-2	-	TGTGCCAGCAGCTTAGCTGCGCGGGAGGACACCGGGGAGCTGTTTTTT	CASSLAAREDTGELFF
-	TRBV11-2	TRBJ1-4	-	TGTGCCAGCAGCTTATCCAGGGAGAGGGGATCTGGTGAAAAACTGTTTTTT	CASSLSRERGSGEKLFF
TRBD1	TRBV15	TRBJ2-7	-	TGTGCCACCAGCAGAGATTACGTGACAGGGGGAACCTCTTTC	CATSRDYVTGGTSF
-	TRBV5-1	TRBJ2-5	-	TGCGCCAGCAGCTTGGCAGGGTTGCTTCGTGGGACCCAGTACTTC	CASSLAGLLRGTQYF
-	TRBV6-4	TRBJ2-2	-	TGTGCCAGCAGCAGGACAGACGACGGGGAGCTGTTTTTT	CASSRTDDGELFF
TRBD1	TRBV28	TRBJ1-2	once	TGTGCCAGCAGGCGGCAACAGGGGGCTAGCTATGGCTACACCTTC	CASRRQQGASYGYTF
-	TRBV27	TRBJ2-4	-	TGTGCCAGCAGTTTATCAGGCGGGTTCTCAGCCAAAAACATTCAGTACTTC	CASSLSGGFSAKNIQYF
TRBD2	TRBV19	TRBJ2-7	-	TGTGCCAGTAGTAAGGCGGTAGCGGGATATCTCGAGCAGTACTTC	CASSKAVAGYLEQYF
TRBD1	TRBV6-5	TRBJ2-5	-	TGTGCCAGCAGTTACTGGACAGGGGGGGAGACCCAGTACTTC	CASSYWTGGETQYF
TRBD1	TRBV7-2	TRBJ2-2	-	TGTGCCAGCAGCCACGGACAGGGCCCCGGGGAGCTGTTTTTT	CASSHGQGPGELFF
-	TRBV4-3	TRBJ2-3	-	TGCGCCAGCAGCCAAGATTTAGAGGCCGTAATATCAGATACGCAGTATTTT	CASSQDLEAVISDTQYF
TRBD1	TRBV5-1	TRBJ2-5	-	TGCGCCAGCAGCCCCACGACAGGGCAAGAGACCCAGTACTTC	CASSPTTGQETQYF
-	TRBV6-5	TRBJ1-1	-	TGTGCCAGCAGTTACGCATCATGGAACACTGAAGCTTTCTTT	CASSYASWNTEAFF
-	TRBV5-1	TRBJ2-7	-	TGCGCCAGCAGTCGGAAAGGGCAGTACTTC	CASSRKGQYF